This T cell receptor beta chain was identified during a study of patients and donors after allogeneic stem cell transplantation (TCRdb year 2020). CDR1 SGHRS and CDR2 YFSETQ are derived from the germline V gene. From cysteine to phenylalanine, the CDR3 is 15 amino acids long. Only the CDR3 DNA is retained, 45 bases long and in frame from the first base. Trimming takes 4 bases from V and 3 bases from J, and the germline ends sit 14 bases apart. To prepare the library, RT-PCR was applied. TCRdb names NextSeq 550 as the instrument used. TCRdb redid the processing of the public reads, applying fastp at Q25 and MiXCR, and retained in-frame beta chains. Each entry merges the rows of one CDR3 protein and shows their most common DNA and genes. The sample table shows about a million distinct CDR3 sequences, and about a sixth are seen once. The ten most abundant clones make up 5% to 6.5% of the sample. The sample holds a few counts of this clonotype. Its antigen has not been determined. One base away there is no much larger clone; base qualities are not given.

The chain joins TRBV5-1 to TRBJ2-1; possibly the D gene is TRBD1, per 5 matching bases. The sequenced material came from blood, either unsorted or a sorted T cell fraction (not recorded which). The TCR originated in a human donor who was either an allogeneic HSCT recipient or a stem cell or donor lymphocyte infusion donor (not recorded which). It is not recorded whose cells these are; they may come from a transplant donor. CDR3 loop: CASSQPRTNYNEQFF. The bases are TGCGCCAGCAGCCAGCCGCGGACAAACTACAATGAGCAGTTCTTC. Where the CDR3 stops, the reference TRBV5-1 and TRBJ2-1 genes take over; the full variable domain is KAGVTQTPRYLIKTRGQQVTLSCSPISGHRSVSWYQQTPGQGLQFLFEYFSETQRNKGNFPGRFSGRQFSNSRSEMNVSTLELGDSALYLCASSQPRTNYNEQFFGPGTRLTVL.